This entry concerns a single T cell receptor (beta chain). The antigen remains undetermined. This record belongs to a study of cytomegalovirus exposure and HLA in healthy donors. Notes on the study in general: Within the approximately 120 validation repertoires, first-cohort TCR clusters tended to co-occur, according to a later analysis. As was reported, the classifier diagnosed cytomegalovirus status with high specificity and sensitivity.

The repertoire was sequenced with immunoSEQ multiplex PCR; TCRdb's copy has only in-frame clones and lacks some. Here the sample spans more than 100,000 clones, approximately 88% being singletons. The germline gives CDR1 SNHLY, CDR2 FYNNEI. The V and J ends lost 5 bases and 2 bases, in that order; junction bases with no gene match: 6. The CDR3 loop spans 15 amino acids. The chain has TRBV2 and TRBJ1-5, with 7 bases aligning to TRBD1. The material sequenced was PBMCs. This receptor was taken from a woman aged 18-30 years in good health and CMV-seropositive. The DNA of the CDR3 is TGTGCCAGCAGTAACCACAGGGGAGGCAATCAGCCCCAGCATTTT. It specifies CASSNHRGGNQPQHF.